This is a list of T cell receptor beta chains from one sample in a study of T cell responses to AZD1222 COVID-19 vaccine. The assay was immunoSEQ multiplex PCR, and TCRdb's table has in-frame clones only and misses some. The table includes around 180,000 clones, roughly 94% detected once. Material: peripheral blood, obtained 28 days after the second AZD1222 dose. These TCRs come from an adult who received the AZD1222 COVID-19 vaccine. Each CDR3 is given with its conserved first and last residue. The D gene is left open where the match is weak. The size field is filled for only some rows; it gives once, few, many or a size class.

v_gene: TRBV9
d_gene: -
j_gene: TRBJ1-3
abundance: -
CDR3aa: CASSVAGYGNTIYF
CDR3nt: TGTGCCAGCAGCGTAGCAGGGTATGGAAACACCATATATTTT

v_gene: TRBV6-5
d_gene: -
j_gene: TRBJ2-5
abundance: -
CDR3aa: CATNNRGAVQETQYF
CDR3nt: TGTGCCACCAATAATCGGGGGGCGGTCCAAGAGACCCAGTACTTC

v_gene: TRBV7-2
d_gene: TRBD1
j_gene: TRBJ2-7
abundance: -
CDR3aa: CASSSDRGAYEQYF
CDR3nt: TGTGCCAGCAGCTCGGACAGGGGAGCGTACGAGCAGTACTTC

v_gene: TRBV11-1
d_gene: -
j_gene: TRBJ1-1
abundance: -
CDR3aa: CASSLAPDLNTEAFF
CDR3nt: TGTGCCAGTAGCTTAGCTCCAGACCTAAACACTGAAGCTTTCTTT

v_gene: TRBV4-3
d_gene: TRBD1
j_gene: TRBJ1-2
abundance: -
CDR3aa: CASSRGGGNYGYTF
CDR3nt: TGCGCCAGCAGCCGAGGAGGGGGCAACTATGGCTACACCTTC

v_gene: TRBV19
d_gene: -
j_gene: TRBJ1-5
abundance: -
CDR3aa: CASTYQVSPNQPQHF
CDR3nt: TGTGCCAGTACCTATCAAGTATCCCCGAATCAGCCCCAGCATTTT

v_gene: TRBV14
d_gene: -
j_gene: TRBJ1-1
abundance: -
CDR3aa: CASSPLVRPRTEAFF
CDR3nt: TGTGCCAGCAGCCCCTTAGTCAGGCCGCGCACTGAAGCTTTCTTT

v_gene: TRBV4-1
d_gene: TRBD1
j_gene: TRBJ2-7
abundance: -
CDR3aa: CASSQGQQTAYYEQYF
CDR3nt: TGCGCCAGCTCCCAGGGACAGCAAACTGCGTACTACGAGCAGTACTTC

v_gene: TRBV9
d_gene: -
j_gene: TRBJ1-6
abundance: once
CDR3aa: CASSARRRFPSPLHF
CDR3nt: TGTGCCAGCAGCGCCCGTCGTCGGTTTCCTTCACCCCTCCACTTT

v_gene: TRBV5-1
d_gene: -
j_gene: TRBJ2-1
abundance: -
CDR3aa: CASKLQGYNEQFF
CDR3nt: TGCGCCAGCAAACTACAGGGCTACAATGAGCAGTTCTTC

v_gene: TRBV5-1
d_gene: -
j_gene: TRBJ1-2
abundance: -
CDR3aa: CASSLEVRSNYGYTF
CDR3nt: TGCGCCAGCAGCTTGGAAGTCAGATCTAACTATGGCTACACCTTC

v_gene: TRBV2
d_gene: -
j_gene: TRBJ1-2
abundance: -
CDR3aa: CASGPTENYGYTF
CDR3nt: TGTGCCAGCGGCCCGACAGAAAACTATGGCTACACCTTC

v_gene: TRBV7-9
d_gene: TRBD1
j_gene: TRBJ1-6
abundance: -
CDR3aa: CASSQKQGAGSPLHF
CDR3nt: TGTGCCAGCAGCCAAAAACAGGGGGCGGGTTCACCCCTCCACTTT

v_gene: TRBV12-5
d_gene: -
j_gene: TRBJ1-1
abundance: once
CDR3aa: CASGIGDTEAFF
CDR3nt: TGTGCTAGTGGTATAGGGGATACTGAAGCTTTCTTT

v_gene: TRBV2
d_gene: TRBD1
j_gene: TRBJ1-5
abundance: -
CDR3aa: CASNRDSSSNQPQHF
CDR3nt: TGTGCCAGCAACCGGGACAGCTCGAGCAATCAGCCCCAGCATTTT

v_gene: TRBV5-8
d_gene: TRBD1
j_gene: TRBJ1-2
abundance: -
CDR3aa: CASSSGDSYLRGNLGYTF
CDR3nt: TGTGCCAGCAGCTCGGGGGACAGCTATTTACGCGGTAACTTAGGCTACACCTTC

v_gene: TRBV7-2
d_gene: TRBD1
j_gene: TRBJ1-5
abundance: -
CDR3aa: CASSFYGTGGNQPQHF
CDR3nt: TGTGCCAGCAGCTTCTATGGGACAGGGGGGAATCAGCCCCAGCATTTT

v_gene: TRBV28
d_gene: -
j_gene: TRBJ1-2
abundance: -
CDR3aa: CASNMGVGESQGYTF
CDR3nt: TGTGCCAGCAACATGGGAGTGGGGGAATCACAGGGCTACACCTTC

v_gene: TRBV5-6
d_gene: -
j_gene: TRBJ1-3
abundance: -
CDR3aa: CASSLYGLSGNTIYF
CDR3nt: TGTGCCAGCAGCTTGTACGGGCTTTCTGGAAACACCATATATTTT

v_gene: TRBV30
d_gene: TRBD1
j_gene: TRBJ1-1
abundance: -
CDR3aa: CAWSAGQGHTEAFF
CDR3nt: TGTGCCTGGAGTGCTGGACAGGGGCACACTGAAGCTTTCTTT

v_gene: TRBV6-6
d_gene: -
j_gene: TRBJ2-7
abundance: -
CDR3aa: CASSYLRGYEQYF
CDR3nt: TGTGCCAGCAGTTACCTAAGGGGTTACGAGCAGTACTTC

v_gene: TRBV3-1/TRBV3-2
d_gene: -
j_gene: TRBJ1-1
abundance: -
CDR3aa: CASSQASRRTEAFF
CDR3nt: TGTGCCAGCAGCCAAGCTTCTAGAAGGACTGAAGCTTTCTTT

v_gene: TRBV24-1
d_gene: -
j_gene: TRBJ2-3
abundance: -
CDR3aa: CATRGASGDKHGTQYF
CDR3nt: TGTGCCACCAGGGGGGCTAGCGGAGACAAACACGGTACGCAGTATTTT

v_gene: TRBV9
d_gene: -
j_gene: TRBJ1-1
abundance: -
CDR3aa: CASSEQGTTEAFF
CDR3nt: TGTGCCAGCAGCGAGCAAGGGACCACTGAAGCTTTCTTT

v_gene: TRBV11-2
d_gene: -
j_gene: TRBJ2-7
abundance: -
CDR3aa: CASSLGGYSYEQYF
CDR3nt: TGTGCCAGCAGCTTAGGGGGGTACTCCTACGAGCAGTACTTC

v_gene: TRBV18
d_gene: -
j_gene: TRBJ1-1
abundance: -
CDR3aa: CASSPFEGVKTEAFF
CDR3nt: TGTGCCAGCTCACCCTTTGAGGGTGTAAAGACTGAAGCTTTCTTT

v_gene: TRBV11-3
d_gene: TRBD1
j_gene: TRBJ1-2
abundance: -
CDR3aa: CASSLRGQGYGYTF
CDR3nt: TGTGCCAGCAGCTTAAGGGGACAGGGCTATGGCTACACCTTC

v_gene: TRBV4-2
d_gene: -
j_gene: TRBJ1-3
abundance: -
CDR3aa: CASSQASRGGGNTIYF
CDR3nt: TGTGCCAGCAGCCAAGCGTCCAGGGGAGGAGGAAACACCATATATTTT

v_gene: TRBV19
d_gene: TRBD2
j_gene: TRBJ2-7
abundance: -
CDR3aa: CASSLRETPYEQYF
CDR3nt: TGTGCCAGTAGTTTGCGGGAGACCCCCTACGAGCAGTACTTC

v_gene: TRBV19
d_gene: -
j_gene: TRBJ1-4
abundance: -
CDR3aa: CASSTAGGAEKLFF
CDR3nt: TGTGCCAGTAGTACGGCAGGAGGCGCTGAAAAACTGTTTTTT

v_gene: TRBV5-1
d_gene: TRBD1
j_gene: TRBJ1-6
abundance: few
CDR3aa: CASSLGDRGYSPLHF
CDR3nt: TGCGCCAGCAGCTTAGGGGACAGGGGCTATTCACCCCTCCACTTT

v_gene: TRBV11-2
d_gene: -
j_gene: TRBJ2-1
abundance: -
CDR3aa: CASTDPGGIRADEQFF
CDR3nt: TGTGCCAGCACCGACCCTGGCGGGATTAGGGCGGATGAGCAGTTCTTC

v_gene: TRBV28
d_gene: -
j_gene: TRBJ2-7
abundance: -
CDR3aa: CASSSPPTYEQYF
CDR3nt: TGTGCCAGCAGTTCCCCACCCACCTACGAGCAGTACTTC

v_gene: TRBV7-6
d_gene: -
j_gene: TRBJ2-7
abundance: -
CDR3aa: CASSFGREGDYEQYF
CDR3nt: TGTGCCAGCAGCTTCGGCAGGGAAGGGGACTACGAGCAGTACTTC

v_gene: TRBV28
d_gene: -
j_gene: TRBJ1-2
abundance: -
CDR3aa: CASSLSVAYGYTF
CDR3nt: TGTGCCAGCAGTTTATCAGTGGCCTATGGCTACACCTTC

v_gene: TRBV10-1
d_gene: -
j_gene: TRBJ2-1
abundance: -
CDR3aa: CASSEGGTGSNEQFF
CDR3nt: TGCGCCAGCAGTGAAGGGGGGACTGGCTCCAATGAGCAGTTCTTC

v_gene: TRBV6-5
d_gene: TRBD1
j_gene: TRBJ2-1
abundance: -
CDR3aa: CASSYRTNRGNEQFF
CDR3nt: TGTGCCAGCAGTTATCGAACCAACAGGGGAAATGAGCAGTTCTTC

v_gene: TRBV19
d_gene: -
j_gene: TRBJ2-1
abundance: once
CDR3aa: CASTVQGGNEQFF
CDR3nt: TGTGCCAGTACCGTCCAGGGGGGCAATGAGCAGTTCTTC

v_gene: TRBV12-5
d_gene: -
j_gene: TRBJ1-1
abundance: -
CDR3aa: CASGFGSLRKAFF
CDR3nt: TGTGCTAGTGGTTTCGGAAGTTTGCGTAAGGCTTTCTTT

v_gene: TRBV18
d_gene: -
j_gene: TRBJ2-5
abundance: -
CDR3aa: CASSDRARTAQETQYF
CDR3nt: TGTGCCAGCTCCGATCGGGCGCGGACGGCCCAAGAGACCCAGTACTTC

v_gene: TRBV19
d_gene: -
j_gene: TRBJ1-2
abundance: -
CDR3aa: CASKKGPEGSGYTF
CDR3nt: TGTGCCAGTAAAAAGGGACCGGAGGGCTCTGGCTACACCTTC

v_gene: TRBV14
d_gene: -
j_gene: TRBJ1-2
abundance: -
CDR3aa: CASSLTDSRRYGYTF
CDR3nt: TGTGCCAGCAGCCTAACGGACAGTCGGCGGTATGGCTACACCTTC

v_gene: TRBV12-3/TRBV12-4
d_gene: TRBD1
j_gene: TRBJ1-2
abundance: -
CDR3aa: CASSADRDYGYTF
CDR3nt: TGTGCCAGCAGTGCGGACAGGGACTATGGCTACACCTTC

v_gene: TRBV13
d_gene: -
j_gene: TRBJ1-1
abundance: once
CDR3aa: CASSGRSFNTEAFF
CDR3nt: TGTGCCAGCAGCGGACGCAGTTTTAACACTGAAGCTTTCTTT

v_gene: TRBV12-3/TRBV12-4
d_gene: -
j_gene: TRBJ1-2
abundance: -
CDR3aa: CASSAGSFGGYTF
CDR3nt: TGTGCCAGCAGTGCCGGGTCTTTTGGAGGCTACACCTTC

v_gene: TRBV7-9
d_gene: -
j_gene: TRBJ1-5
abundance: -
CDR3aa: CASSLAGAPQPQHF
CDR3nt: TGTGCCAGCAGCTTAGCAGGGGCCCCTCAGCCCCAGCATTTT

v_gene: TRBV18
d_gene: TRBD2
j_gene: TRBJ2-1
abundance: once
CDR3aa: CASSVSGRVFNEQFF
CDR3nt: TGTGCCAGCTCAGTTAGCGGGAGGGTTTTCAATGAGCAGTTCTTC

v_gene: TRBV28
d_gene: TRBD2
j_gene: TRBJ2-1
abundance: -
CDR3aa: CASSNGAGVVNEQFF
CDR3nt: TGTGCCAGCAGTAACGGGGCGGGAGTGGTAAATGAGCAGTTCTTC

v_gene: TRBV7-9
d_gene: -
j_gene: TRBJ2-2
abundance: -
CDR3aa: CASSPHSDLNTGELFF
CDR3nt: TGTGCCAGCAGCCCCCATTCGGACCTGAACACCGGGGAGCTGTTTTTT

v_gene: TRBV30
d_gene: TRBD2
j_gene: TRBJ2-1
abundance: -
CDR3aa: CAWMEGLGVYNEQFF
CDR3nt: TGTGCCTGGATGGAGGGACTAGGGGTCTACAATGAGCAGTTCTTC

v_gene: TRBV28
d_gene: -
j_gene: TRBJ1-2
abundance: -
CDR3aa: CASSTGPIDTF
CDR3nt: TGTGCCAGCAGTACCGGGCCAATTGACACCTTC

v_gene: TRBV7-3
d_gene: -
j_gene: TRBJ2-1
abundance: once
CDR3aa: CASSPQRSAYNEQFF
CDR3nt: TGTGCCAGCAGCCCCCAGCGGAGCGCCTACAATGAGCAGTTCTTC

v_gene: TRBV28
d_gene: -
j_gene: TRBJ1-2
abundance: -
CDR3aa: CASSFKPGASGYTF
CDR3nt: TGTGCCAGCAGTTTTAAGCCAGGGGCTAGCGGCTACACCTTC

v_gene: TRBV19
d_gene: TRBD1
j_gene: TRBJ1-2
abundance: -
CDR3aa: CASSIDSGGYGYGYTF
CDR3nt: TGTGCCAGTAGTATTGACTCAGGGGGCTATGGCTATGGCTACACCTTC

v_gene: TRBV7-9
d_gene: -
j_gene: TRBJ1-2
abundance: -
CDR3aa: CASSLESNDYGYTF
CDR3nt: TGTGCCAGCAGCTTAGAATCTAATGACTATGGCTACACCTTC

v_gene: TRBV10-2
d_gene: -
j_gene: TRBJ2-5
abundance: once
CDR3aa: CASSEGGTIQETQYF
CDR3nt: TGCGCCAGCAGTGAGGGGGGGACCATACAAGAGACCCAGTACTTC

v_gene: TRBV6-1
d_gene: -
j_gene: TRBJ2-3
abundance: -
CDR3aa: CASSDRVLYTDTQYF
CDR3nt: TGTGCCAGCAGTGACAGGGTGCTGTACACAGATACGCAGTATTTT

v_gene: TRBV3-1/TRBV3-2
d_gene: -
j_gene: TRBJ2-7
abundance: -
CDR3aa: CASSQRVSHEQYF
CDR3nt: TGTGCCAGCAGCCAACGGGTCTCCCACGAGCAGTACTTC

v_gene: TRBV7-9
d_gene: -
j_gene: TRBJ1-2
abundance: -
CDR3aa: CASSYSAGANYGYTF
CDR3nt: TGTGCCAGCAGCTACTCGGCGGGAGCTAACTATGGCTACACCTTC